The 25 T cell receptor beta chains below were found in one sample sequenced in a study of regulatory T cells in long-lasting Graves disease. For TCR beta, libraries came from iRepertoire HTBI primers and Arm-PCR of CDR3 regions. TCRdb processed the multiplex PCR reads anew with MiXCR; each CDR3 protein has one entry. The table has 600,000 to 850,000 distinct CDR3 sequences, 30% seen once. The time point is: persistent/refractory GD, antithyroid drugs over 5 years with positive TRAb. PBMCs provided the RNA from which the TCR library was made. The sample in question was peripheral blood mononuclear cells (PBMCs), obtained when the disease was refractory, from a patient treated with antithyroid drugs. These receptors were taken from a female donor with Graves disease.

V and J are TRBV6-5 and TRBJ1-5; TRBD1 is a possible D gene (5 bases). With 4 bases removed from V and 7 bases from J, the gap between germline ends came to 14 bases. The CDR3 covers 14 residues. CDR1 is MNHEY and CDR2 is SVGAGI in the germline V gene. The CDR3 region has the DNA TGTGCCAGCAGTTCCATGGGGGGGGTACAGCCCCAGCATTTT. Residues: CASSSMGGVQPQHF.

The V and J genes are TRBV6-5 and TRBJ2-5; 7 bases agree with TRBD1. The germline gives CDR1 MNHEY, CDR2 SVGAGI. Trimming cost V 2 bases and J 2 bases; bases outside gene matches: 2. The CDR3 is 14 residues long. The CDR3 nucleotides read TGTGCCAGCAGTTACGTGGGACAGCAAGAGACCCAGTACTTC. Its protein is CASSYVGQQETQYF.

The chain couples TRBV30 to TRBJ1-6, with D possibly being TRBD1 (5 bases). The CDR3 loop spans 12 amino acids. Trimming cost V 6 bases and J 10 bases, with 13 bases left between them. CDR1 is GTSNPN, CDR2 SVGIG, per germline (reference sequence). The CDR3 DNA reads as TGTGCCTGTCGACAGTATGAGTCACCCCTCCACTTT. Its translation: CACRQYESPLHF. The variable domain in full, with the rest retrieved from reference TRBV30 and TRBJ1-6, is SQTIHQWPATLVQPVGSPLSLECTVEGTSNPNLYWYRQAAGRGLQLLFYSVGIGQISSEVPQNLSASRPQDRQFILSSKKLLLSDSGFYLCACRQYESPLHFGNGTRLTVT.

V gene TRBV5-1 combines with J gene TRBJ2-2; 8 bases agree with TRBD2. V trimming: 4 bases; J trimming: 6 bases; junction bases outside the gene matches: 5. CDR3 length equals 14 residues. The germline gives CDR1 SGHRS, CDR2 YFSETQ. CDR3 bases: TGCGCCAGCAGCGGGACTAGTAGGGCCGGGGAGCTGTTTTTT. It specifies CASSGTSRAGELFF.

Comment on this clonotype: This may come from a read error, since a much larger clone is one base off. In nucleotides, the CDR3 is TGTGCCAGCAGCTTAGCCCCCACCGGGGAGCTGTTTTTT. Translation: CASSLAPTGELFF. The V and J genes are TRBV7-9 and TRBJ2-2; D is uncertain. The CDR3 consists of 13 residues. Germline V lookup: CDR1 SEHNR, CDR2 FQNEAQ (reference sequence). The V end lost 0 bases, the J end lost 4 bases, and 3 bases lay between the germline ends.

The rearrangement joins TRBV7-7 to TRBJ2-5; the D gene could be TRBD1 or TRBD2 (5 bases each). V lost 7 bases and J lost 5, with 23 bases in between. CDR3 length equals 16 residues. Germline assignment: CDR1 SSHAT and CDR2 FNYEAQ (reference sequence). The CDR3 here is CASTTLTGGEVETQYF. In DNA, the CDR3 is TGTGCCAGCACCACCCTAACTGGGGGAGAGGTGGAGACCCAGTACTTC.

The V and J genes are TRBV15 and TRBJ1-5, with 8 bases identical to TRBD1. Germline CDR1 and CDR2: LNHNV and YYDKDF (reference sequence). The CDR3 extends over 15 amino acids. V trimming: 3 bases; J trimming: 0 bases; junction bases outside the gene matches: 1. The chain's CDR3 is CATSRTGDSNQPQHF. DNA of the CDR3: TGTGCCACCAGCAGGACAGGGGATAGCAATCAGCCCCAGCATTTT.

V and J are TRBV7-9 and TRBJ2-2, with a possible D match to TRBD1 (8 bases). CDR3 size: 18 residues. Germline lookup yields CDR1 SEHNR and CDR2 FQNEAQ (reference sequence). With 3 bases removed from V and 1 base from J, the gap between germline ends came to 18 bases. The CDR3 nucleotides are TGTGCCAGCAGCTTCCCTGGACAGGGAGGGTGGAACACCGGGGAGCTGTTTTTT. Its protein is CASSFPGQGGWNTGELFF.

This clonotype has just a few counts. One base away lies a much larger clone, so this may be a sequencing read error. This chain connects TRBV11-2 to TRBJ1-2; the D is unclear. The length of the CDR3 is 14 residues. Germline V gene sequence: CDR1 SGHAT, CDR2 FQNNGV. The CDR3 spells CASSFAGPNYGNTF. The DNA for the CDR3 is TGTGCCAGCAGCTTTGCAGGACCTAACTATGGCAACACCTTC. The full variable domain, its missing parts supplied by reference TRBV11-2 and TRBJ1-2, is EAGVAQSPRYKIIEKRQSVAFWCNPISGHATLYWYQQILGQGPKLLIQFQNNGVVDDSQLPKDRFSAERLKGVDSTLKIQPAKLEDSAVYLCASSFAGPNYGNTFGSGTRLTVV.

The rearrangement joins TRBV11-2 to TRBJ2-2, with D tentatively TRBD2 (7 bases). The CDR3 loop spans 17 amino acids. V lost 1 base, J lost 0 bases, and 12 bases lay in between. From germline, CDR1 is SGHAT and CDR2 FQNNGV. In DNA form, the CDR3 reads TGTGCCAGCAGCTTAGTAGGGGGGGGGGCGAACACCGGGGAGCTGTTTTTT. Its protein is CASSLVGGGANTGELFF. Full variable domain (rest looked up from reference TRBV11-2 and TRBJ2-2): EAGVAQSPRYKIIEKRQSVAFWCNPISGHATLYWYQQILGQGPKLLIQFQNNGVVDDSQLPKDRFSAERLKGVDSTLKIQPAKLEDSAVYLCASSLVGGGANTGELFFGEGSRLTVL.

This clonotype was found a few times. J is TRBJ1-5 and V is TRBV27, with a tentative D call TRBD1 (5 bases). The CDR3 has 14 residues. V lost 2 bases to trimming and J lost 3 bases, with 8 bases between them. CDR1 and CDR2 from the germline V gene are MNHEY and SMNVEV (reference sequence). The CDR3 here is CASSLGTFNQPQHF. The CDR3 DNA reads TGTGCCAGCAGTTTAGGGACGTTCAATCAGCCCCAGCATTTT.

At least ten counts were recorded for this clonotype. The chain employs TRBV11-2 and TRBJ2-5, with 7 nucleotides matching TRBD2. The CDR3 totals 14 residues. J was trimmed by 2 bases and V by 4 bases; bases with no gene match: 4. Germline V gene data show CDR1 as SGHAT and CDR2 as FQNNGV. As DNA, the CDR3 is TGTGCCAGCAGCTCTCTAGCGGTACAAGAGACCCAGTACTTC. This sequence encodes CASSSLAVQETQYF.

This clonotype has more than one count but fewer than ten. The rearrangement uses TRBV10-3 and TRBJ2-7; TRBD2 agrees at 12 bases. The CDR3 is 18 residues long. Germline-derived CDR1 and CDR2 are ENHRY and SYGVKD. The junction had 11 bases not matched to a gene; V was cut back by 0 bases and J by 5 bases. Here the CDR3 reads CAISESGEASGRVHEQYF. The CDR3 DNA sequence: TGTGCCATCAGTGAGTCGGGAGAGGCTAGCGGGAGGGTCCACGAGCAGTACTTC.

The chain is built from TRBV12-5 and TRBJ2-5, with 12 bases identical to TRBD2. With 1 base clipped from V and 7 bases from J, the junction kept 13 bases outside the gene matches. The CDR3 is made up of 18 amino acids. The germline V gene encodes CDR1 LGHNT and CDR2 FRNRAP. The CDR3 here is CASGLAPSRLAGGGTQYF. The CDR3, as DNA: TGTGCTAGTGGTTTGGCTCCCTCCCGGCTAGCGGGAGGGGGGACCCAGTACTTC.

As for this clonotype: One end of the junction does not line up with germline, which may come from a read error. The chain combines TRBV30 with TRBJ2-7; 8 positions match TRBD1. This CDR3 contains 15 residues. Germline CDR1 reads GTSNPN; CDR2 reads SVGIG (reference sequence). The chain's CDR3 is CAWSVQGTGRYEQCF. Here the CDR3 DNA reads TGTGCCTGGAGTGTACAAGGGACAGGACGTTACGAGCAGTGCTTC.

The rearrangement uses TRBV3-1 and TRBJ2-7; TRBD2 matches 7 bases. The CDR3 runs to 16 residues. Germline assignment: CDR1 LGHDT and CDR2 YNNKEL (reference sequence). Trimming removed 0 bases from V and 6 bases from J; junction bases left unmatched: 11. As DNA, the CDR3 is TGTGCCAGCAGCCAAGATCCCGGTGTGCGGGAGACCGAGCAGTACTTC. Encoded protein: CASSQDPGVRETEQYF.

This clonotype was seen many times. This chain uses TRBV6-1 with TRBJ2-5; D perhaps matches TRBD2 (5 bases). V lost 7 bases and J lost 6, with 15 bases in between. From germline, CDR1 is MNHNS and CDR2 SASEGT. The CDR3 is 13 residues long. The CDR3 loop reads CASNPGLGKTQYF. The CDR3 DNA follows: TGTGCCAGCAATCCCGGGCTCGGGAAGACCCAGTACTTC.

The sample holds a few counts of this clonotype. The chain combines TRBV7-9 with TRBJ1-2; D remains unclear. V was trimmed by 5 bases and J by 4 bases, leaving 11 bases between them. This CDR3 contains 13 residues. Germline-derived CDR1 and CDR2 are SEHNR and FQNEAQ (reference sequence). The CDR3 is CASSHARVYGYTF. The CDR3 DNA is TGTGCCAGCAGCCACGCCAGAGTCTATGGCTACACCTTC.

The table lists this clonotype with a count of one. A single base separates this from a much larger clone, so it may be a read error. Since no conserved phenylalanine or tryptophan closes the CDR3, a read error is the likely cause. The rearrangement links TRBV7-9 to TRBJ1-6; 9 bases map to TRBD1. This CDR3 spans 15 amino acids. V gave up 5 bases and J gave up 10 bases; unmatched junction bases: 9. Looked up from germline, CDR1 is SEHNR and CDR2 is FQNEAQ (reference sequence). The CDR3 nucleotides are TGTGCCAGCAGCCTCGGACAGGGGAACCACTCACCCCTCCACCTT. Translating gives CASSLGQGNHSPLHL.

This clonotype was seen many times. The rearrangement uses TRBV19 and TRBJ1-1; TRBD1 might be the D (5 bases). With 9 bases removed from V and 1 base from J, the gap between germline ends came to 15 bases. The CDR3 has 14 residues. CDR1 is LNHDA, CDR2 SQIVND, per germline (reference sequence). The CDR3 loop is CASSPTRGNTEAFF. The CDR3, as DNA: TGTGCCAGCAGCCCTACTAGGGGGAACACTGAAGCTTTCTTT.

The J gene is TRBJ2-5, the V gene TRBV29-1; D may be TRBD1 or TRBD2 (5 bases each). Trimming removed 8 bases at V and 1 base at J, with 11 bases between. The CDR3 covers 12 residues. Germline V gene lookup returns CDR1 SQVTM and CDR2 ANQGSEA. CDR3 loop: CSISGLQETQYF. As DNA, the CDR3 is TGCAGCATTTCGGGGCTCCAAGAGACCCAGTACTTC.

At least ten counts were recorded for this clonotype. The chain uses TRBV12-3 or TRBV12-4 and TRBJ2-7; D is uncertain. Trimming stripped 5 bases from V and 1 base from J, with 9 bases between. This CDR3 region has 13 residues. This CDR3 is CASSRVGSYEQYF. The CDR3 region has the DNA TGTGCCAGCAGTCGGGTTGGTTCCTACGAGCAGTACTTC.

This clonotype has a count of ten or more. The rearrangement uses TRBV12-3 or TRBV12-4 and TRBJ1-6; D gene unclear. Trimming pared 2 bases from V and 5 bases from J, leaving 7 bases between. This CDR3 is 14 amino acids long. The CDR3 spells CASSLRAHNSPLHF. The CDR3 nucleotides are TGTGCCAGCAGTTTACGTGCCCATAATTCACCCCTCCACTTT.

In its sample, this clonotype was seen many times. This sequence joins TRBV20-1 and TRBJ2-5; 10 bases map to TRBD2. Germline lookup yields CDR1 DFQATT and CDR2 SNEGSKA (reference sequence). This CDR3 comprises 15 residues. V lost 0 bases and J lost 2; bases outside the gene matches: 3. The CDR3 DNA follows: TGCAGTGCTAGAGAGGGACTAGCGATGCAAGAGACCCAGTACTTC. As protein: CSAREGLAMQETQYF.

This clonotype was seen a few times. DNA of the CDR3: TGCGCCAGCAGCTTGGCCCCGACAGGGTCTAAAAACATTCAGTACTTC. Translation gives CASSLAPTGSKNIQYF. The chain joins TRBV5-1 to TRBJ2-4, with 7 bases fitting TRBD1. The CDR3 runs to 16 residues. The trim removed 0 bases at V and 4 bases at J, leaving 7 bases unmatched. Germline lookup yields CDR1 SGHRS and CDR2 YFSETQ.